This T cell receptor (beta chain) came from a study of blood T cell repertoires in COVID-19. Study in general: Collection of acute and convalescent COVID-19 samples took place in the United States, Italy and Spain. T cells, B-cell-depleted T cells, or PBMCs provided the cDNA or gDNA that served as material.

Per the original methods: Amplification of reference gene primers provided the estimated nucleated cell counts. Sequenced by immunoSEQ multiplex PCR; TCRdb stores in-frame clones only, minus some. The V and J calls and the clone size are those of that table, but D and trimming were determined from the DNA. Here the sample spans some 460,000 clones, 80% to 90% being singletons. Trimming removed 3 bases at V and 9 bases at J, with 7 bases between. The CDR3 spans 11 residues. The germline gives CDR1 SGDLS, CDR2 YYNGEE. The rearrangement uses TRBV9 and TRBJ2-1; D gene uncertain. Sequencing input: peripheral blood. The clonotype originates from a woman younger than 45 with acute or convalescent COVID-19. CDR3 in amino acids: CASSGSGEQFF. The CDR3 DNA sequence: TGTGCCAGCAGCGGATCCGGTGAGCAGTTCTTC.